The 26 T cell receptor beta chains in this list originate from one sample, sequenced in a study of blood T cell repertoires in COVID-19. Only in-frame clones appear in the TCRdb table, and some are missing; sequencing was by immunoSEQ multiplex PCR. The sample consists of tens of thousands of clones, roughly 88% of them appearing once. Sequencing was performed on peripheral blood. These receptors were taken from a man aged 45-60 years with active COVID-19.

CDR3 sequence reads: CAISSTVSGNTIYF. The CDR3 DNA is TGTGCCATCAGTAGCACAGTCTCTGGAAACACCATATATTTT. This chain connects TRBV10-3 to TRBJ1-3, with D uncertain. Trimming took 5 bases from V and 0 from J, leaving 8 bases between them. The CDR3 contains 14 residues. Germline CDR1 and CDR2: ENHRY and SYGVKD.

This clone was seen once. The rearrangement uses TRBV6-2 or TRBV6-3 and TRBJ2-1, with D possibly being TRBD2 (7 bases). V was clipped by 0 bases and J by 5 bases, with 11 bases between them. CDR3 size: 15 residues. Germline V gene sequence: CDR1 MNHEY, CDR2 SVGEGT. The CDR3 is CASSYSGGRNNEQFF. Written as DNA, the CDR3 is TGTGCCAGCAGTTACTCGGGGGGGCGAAACAATGAGCAGTTCTTC.

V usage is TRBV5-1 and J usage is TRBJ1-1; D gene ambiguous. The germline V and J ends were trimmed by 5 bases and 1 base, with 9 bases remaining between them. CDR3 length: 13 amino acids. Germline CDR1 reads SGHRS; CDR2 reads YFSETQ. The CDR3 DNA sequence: TGCGCCAGCAGTAGGAACAGGAACACTGAAGCTTTCTTT. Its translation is CASSRNRNTEAFF.

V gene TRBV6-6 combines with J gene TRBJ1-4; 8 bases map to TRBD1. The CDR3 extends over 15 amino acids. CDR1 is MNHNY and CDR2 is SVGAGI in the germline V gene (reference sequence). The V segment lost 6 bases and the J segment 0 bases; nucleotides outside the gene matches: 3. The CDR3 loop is CASSTQGATNEKLFF. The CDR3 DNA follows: TGTGCCAGCAGCACACAGGGGGCAACTAATGAAAAACTGTTTTTT.

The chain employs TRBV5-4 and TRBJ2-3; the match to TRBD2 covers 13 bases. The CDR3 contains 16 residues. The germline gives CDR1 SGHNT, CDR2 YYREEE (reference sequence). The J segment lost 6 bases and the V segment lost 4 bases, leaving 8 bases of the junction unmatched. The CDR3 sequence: CASSDLLAGGTDTQYF. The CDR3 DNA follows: TGTGCCAGCAGCGACCTACTAGCGGGGGGGACGGATACGCAGTATTTT.

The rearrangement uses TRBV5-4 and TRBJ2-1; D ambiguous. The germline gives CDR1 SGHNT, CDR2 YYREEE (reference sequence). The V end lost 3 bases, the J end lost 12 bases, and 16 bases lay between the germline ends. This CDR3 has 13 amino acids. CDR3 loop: CASSSPSLTVQFF. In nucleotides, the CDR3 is TGTGCCAGCAGCTCCCCGTCCCTTACTGTGCAGTTCTTC.

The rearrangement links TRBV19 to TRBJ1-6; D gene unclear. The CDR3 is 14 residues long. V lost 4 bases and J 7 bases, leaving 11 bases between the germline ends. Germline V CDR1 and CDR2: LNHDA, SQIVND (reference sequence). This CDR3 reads CASSTHATNSPLHF. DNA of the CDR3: TGTGCCAGTAGTACTCATGCTACGAATTCACCCCTCCACTTT.

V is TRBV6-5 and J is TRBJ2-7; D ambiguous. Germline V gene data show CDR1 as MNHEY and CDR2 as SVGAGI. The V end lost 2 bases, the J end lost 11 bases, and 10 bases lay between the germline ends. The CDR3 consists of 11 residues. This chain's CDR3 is CASSYGAVKYF. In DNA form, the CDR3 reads TGTGCCAGCAGTTACGGTGCGGTAAAGTACTTC.

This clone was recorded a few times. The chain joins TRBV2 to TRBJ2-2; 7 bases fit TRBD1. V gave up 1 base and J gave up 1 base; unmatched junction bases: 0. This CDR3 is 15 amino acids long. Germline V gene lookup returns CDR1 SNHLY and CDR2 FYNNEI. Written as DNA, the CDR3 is TGTGCCAGCAGTGAAGGGACAGGGAACACCGGGGAGCTGTTTTTT. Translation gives CASSEGTGNTGELFF.

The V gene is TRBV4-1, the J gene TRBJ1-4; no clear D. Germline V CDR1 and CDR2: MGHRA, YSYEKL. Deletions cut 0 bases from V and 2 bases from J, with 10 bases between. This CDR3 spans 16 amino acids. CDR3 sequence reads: CASSQDYGRTNEKLFF. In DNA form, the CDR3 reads TGCGCCAGCAGCCAAGATTACGGGAGGACTAATGAAAAACTGTTTTTT.

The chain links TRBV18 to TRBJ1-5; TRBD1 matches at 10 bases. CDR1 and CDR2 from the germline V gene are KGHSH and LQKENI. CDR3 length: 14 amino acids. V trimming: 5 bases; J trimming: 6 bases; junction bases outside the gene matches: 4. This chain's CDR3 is CASSGQGVIQPQHF. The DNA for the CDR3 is TGTGCCAGCTCAGGACAGGGGGTTATTCAGCCCCAGCATTTT.

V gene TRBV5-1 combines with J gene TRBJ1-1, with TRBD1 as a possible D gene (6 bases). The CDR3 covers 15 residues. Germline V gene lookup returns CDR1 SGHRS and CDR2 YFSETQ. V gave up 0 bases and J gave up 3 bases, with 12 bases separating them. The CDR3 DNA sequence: TGCGCCAGCAGCTTGGGGGGGCGGACGGACACTGAAGCTTTCTTT. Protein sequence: CASSLGGRTDTEAFF.

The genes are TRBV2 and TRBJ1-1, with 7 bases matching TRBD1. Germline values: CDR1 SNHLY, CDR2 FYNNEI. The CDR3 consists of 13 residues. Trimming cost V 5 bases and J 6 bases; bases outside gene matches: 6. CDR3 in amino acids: CASSLDRDAEAFF. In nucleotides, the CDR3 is TGTGCCAGCAGTCTCGACAGGGATGCTGAAGCTTTCTTT.

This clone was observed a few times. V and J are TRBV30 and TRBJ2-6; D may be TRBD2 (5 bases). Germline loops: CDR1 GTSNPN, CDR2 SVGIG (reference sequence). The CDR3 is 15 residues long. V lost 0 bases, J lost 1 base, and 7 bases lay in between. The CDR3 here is CAWSVRGSGANVLTF. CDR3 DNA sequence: TGTGCCTGGAGTGTAAGAGGGTCTGGGGCCAACGTCCTGACTTTC.

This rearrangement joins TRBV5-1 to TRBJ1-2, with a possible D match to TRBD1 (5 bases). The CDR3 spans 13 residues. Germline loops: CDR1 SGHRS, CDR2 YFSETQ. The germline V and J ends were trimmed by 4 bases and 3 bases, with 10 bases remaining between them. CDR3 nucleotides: TGCGCCAGCAGCCTGGGGACTGACTATGGCTACACCTTC. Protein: CASSLGTDYGYTF.

CDR3 sequence (DNA): TGTGCCAGCAGCTCCGGGACACAGTCTCTGGTCGCCAACGTCCTGACTTTC. Its protein is CASSSGTQSLVANVLTF. V is TRBV7-9 and J is TRBJ2-6; perhaps TRBD1 as D (6 bases). The V and J ends lost 4 bases and 7 bases respectively, with 20 bases between them. This CDR3 comprises 17 residues. Germline CDR1 is SEHNR and CDR2 is FQNEAQ (reference sequence).

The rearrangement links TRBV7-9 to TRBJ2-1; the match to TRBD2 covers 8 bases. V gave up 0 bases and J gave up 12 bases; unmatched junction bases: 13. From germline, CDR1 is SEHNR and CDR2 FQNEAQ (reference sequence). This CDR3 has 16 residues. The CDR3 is CASSLATARTSRLQFF. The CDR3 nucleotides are TGTGCCAGCAGCTTAGCTACCGCTCGGACTAGCCGTTTGCAGTTCTTC. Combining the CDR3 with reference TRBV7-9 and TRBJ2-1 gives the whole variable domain DTGVSQNPRHKITKRGQNVTFRCDPISEHNRLYWYRQTLGQGPEFLTYFQNEAQLEKSRLLSDRFSAERPKGSFSTLEIQRTEQGDSAMYLCASSLATARTSRLQFFGPGTRLTVL.

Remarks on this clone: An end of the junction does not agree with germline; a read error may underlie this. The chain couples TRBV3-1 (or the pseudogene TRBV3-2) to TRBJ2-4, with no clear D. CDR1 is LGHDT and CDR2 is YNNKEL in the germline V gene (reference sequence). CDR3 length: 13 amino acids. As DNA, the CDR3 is TGTGCCAGCAGCCAAGGGGCTGTTGGCTACACGCACTTC. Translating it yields CASSQGAVGYTHF.

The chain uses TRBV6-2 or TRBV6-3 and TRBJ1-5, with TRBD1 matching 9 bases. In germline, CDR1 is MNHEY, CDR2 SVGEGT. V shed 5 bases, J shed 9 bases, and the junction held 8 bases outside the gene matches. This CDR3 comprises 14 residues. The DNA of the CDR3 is TGTGCCAGCAGTAAGCGGGACAGGGAAGGGCCCCAGCATTTT. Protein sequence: CASSKRDREGPQHF.

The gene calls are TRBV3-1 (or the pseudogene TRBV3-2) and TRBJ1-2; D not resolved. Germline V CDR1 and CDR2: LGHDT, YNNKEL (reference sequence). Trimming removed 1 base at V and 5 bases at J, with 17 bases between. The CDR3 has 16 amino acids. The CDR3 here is CASSQVARLPLYGYTF. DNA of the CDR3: TGTGCCAGCAGCCAAGTTGCCCGCCTACCCCTTTATGGCTACACCTTC.

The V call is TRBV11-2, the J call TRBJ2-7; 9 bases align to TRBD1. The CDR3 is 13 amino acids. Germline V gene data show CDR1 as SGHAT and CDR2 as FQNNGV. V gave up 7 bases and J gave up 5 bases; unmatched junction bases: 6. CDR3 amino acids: CASTGTGNHEQYF. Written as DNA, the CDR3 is TGTGCCAGCACAGGGACAGGGAACCACGAGCAGTACTTC.

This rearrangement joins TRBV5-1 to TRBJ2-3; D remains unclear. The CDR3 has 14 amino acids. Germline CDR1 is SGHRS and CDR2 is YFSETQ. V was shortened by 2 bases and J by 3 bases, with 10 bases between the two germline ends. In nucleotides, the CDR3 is TGCGCCAGCAGCTTAGCAGAGGATACAGATACGCAGTATTTT. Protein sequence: CASSLAEDTDTQYF.

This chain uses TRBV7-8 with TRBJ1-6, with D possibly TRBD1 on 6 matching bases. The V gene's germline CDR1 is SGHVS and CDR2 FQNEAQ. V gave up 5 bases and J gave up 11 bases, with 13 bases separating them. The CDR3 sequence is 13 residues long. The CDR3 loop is CASSAIQGTPLHF. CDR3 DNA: TGTGCCAGCAGCGCAATACAGGGAACACCCCTCCACTTT.

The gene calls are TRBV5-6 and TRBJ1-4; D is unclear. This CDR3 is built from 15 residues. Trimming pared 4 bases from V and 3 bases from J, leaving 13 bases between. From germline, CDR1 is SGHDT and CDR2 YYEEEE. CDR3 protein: CASSQQRHANEKLFF. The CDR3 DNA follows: TGTGCCAGCAGCCAGCAGAGGCATGCTAATGAAAAACTGTTTTTT. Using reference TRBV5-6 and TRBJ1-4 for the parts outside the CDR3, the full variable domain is DAGVTQSPTHLIKTRGQQVTLRCSPKSGHDTVSWYQQALGQGPQFIFQYYEEEERQRGNFPDRFSGHQFPNYSSELNVNALLLGDSALYLCASSQQRHANEKLFFGSGTQLSVL.

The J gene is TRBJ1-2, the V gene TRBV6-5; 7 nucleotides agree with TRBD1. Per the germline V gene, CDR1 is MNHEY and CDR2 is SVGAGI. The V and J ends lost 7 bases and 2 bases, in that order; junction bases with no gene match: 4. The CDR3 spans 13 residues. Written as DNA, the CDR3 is TGTGCCAGCAACCGGGACAGCAACTATGGCTACACCTTC. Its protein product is CASNRDSNYGYTF.

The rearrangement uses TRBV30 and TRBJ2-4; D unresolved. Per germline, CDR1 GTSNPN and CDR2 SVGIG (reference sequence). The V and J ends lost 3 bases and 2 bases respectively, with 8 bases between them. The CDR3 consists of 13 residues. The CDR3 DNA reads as TGTGCCTGGAGCGCGAGGTCCAAAAACATTCAGTACTTC. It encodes CAWSARSKNIQYF.